This passage covers 8 T cell receptor beta chains from one sample sequenced in a study of identical twins. TCRdb re-derived calls from the 5' RACE reads in MiXCR, one entry per CDR3 protein. The repertoire consists of 1.5 million to 2 million distinct CDR3 sequences, with around 33% occurring once and the leading ten covering around 0.25%. Sequenced material: cord blood. Source of these receptors: a newborn girl in good health.

This clonotype showed up just a few times. The chain joins TRBV20-1 to TRBJ2-5; 7 bases align to TRBD2. V lost 2 bases to trimming and J lost 2 bases; unmatched junction nucleotides: 8. This CDR3 has 15 amino acids. Germline V CDR1 and CDR2: DFQATT, SNEGSKA (reference sequence). The CDR3 sequence: CSARKPSGIQETQYF. CDR3 in DNA: TGCAGTGCTAGAAAGCCTAGCGGAATACAAGAGACCCAGTACTTC.

About this clonotype: This may arise from a read error, as a much more abundant clone is one base away. The rearrangement uses TRBV29-1 and TRBJ2-3, with D unresolved. The V gene lost 7 bases and the J gene lost 4 bases, with 9 bases spanning the gap. This CDR3 is built from 11 residues. Germline V CDR1 and CDR2: SQVTM, ANQGSEA. CDR3 nucleotides: TGCAGCGGTGTGGTACCAGATACGCAGTATTTT. Encoded protein: CSGVVPDTQYF.

The count of this clonotype is one. The CDR3 reads CASSFARGAGYTF. Here the CDR3 DNA reads TGTGCCAGCAGCTTTGCTCGGGGGGCTGGCTACACCTTC. The genes are TRBV6-6 and TRBJ1-2, with TRBD1 as a possible D gene (6 bases). Trimming left V 6 bases short and J 7 bases short, with 15 bases between. Germline-derived CDR1 and CDR2 are MNHNY and SVGAGI (reference sequence). CDR3 length: 13 residues.

This clonotype showed up just a few times. This sequence joins TRBV11-1 and TRBJ2-1; a weak D match, TRBD1 (6 bases). The CDR3 length is 13 residues. The germline V gene encodes CDR1 SGHAT and CDR2 FQDESV (reference sequence). V was shortened by 5 bases and J by 9 bases, with 14 bases between the two germline ends. CDR3 loop: CASSTQQGSEQFF. Here the CDR3 DNA reads TGTGCCAGCAGCACTCAACAGGGTAGTGAGCAGTTCTTC. The full variable domain, its missing parts supplied by reference TRBV11-1 and TRBJ2-1, is EAEVAQSPRYKITEKSQAVAFWCDPISGHATLYWYRQILGQGPELLVQFQDESVVDDSQLPKDRFSAERLKGVDSTLKIQPAELGDSAMYLCASSTQQGSEQFFGPGTRLTVL.

This clonotype was recorded a few times. The J gene is TRBJ1-2, the V gene TRBV5-1; D call uncertain. Deletions cut 1 base from V and 2 bases from J, with 6 bases between. There are 13 residues in the CDR3. Germline V gives CDR1 SGHRS, CDR2 YFSETQ. CDR3 bases: TGCGCCAGCAGCTTGTATCTGAACTATGGCTACACCTTC. Translated, it gives CASSLYLNYGYTF. Complete variable domain (other parts from reference TRBV5-1 and TRBJ1-2): KAGVTQTPRYLIKTRGQQVTLSCSPISGHRSVSWYQQTPGQGLQFLFEYFSETQRNKGNFPGRFSGRQFSNSRSEMNVSTLELGDSALYLCASSLYLNYGYTFGSGTRLTVV.

The V call is TRBV20-1, the J call TRBJ1-1, with a possible D match to TRBD1 (6 bases). Trimming shortened V by 1 base and J by 5 bases, and 17 bases separated the two germline ends. The CDR3 sequence is 15 residues long. Germline V lookup: CDR1 DFQATT, CDR2 SNEGSKA (reference sequence). The CDR3 region is CSARAVGASGTEAFF. The CDR3 DNA follows: TGCAGTGCTAGAGCGGTGGGGGCGAGTGGTACTGAAGCTTTCTTT.

The chain is built from TRBV28 and TRBJ1-1; a possible D gene is TRBD1 (5 bases). V was cut by 3 bases and J by 3 bases, with 8 bases left in between. Germline loops: CDR1 MDHEN, CDR2 SYDVKM. CDR3 length: 13 residues. The DNA for the CDR3 is TGTGCCAGCAGTTTGACAGTCCACACTGAAGCTTTCTTT. Translating it yields CASSLTVHTEAFF.

The CDR3 bases are TGTGCCAGCAGCTTGATGATAGGTGATGAGCAGTACTTC. Translated: CASSLMIGDEQYF. This chain uses TRBV5-4 with TRBJ2-1; D gene unclear. The DNA end favors TRBJ2-7, so the J call may be wrong. CDR1 is SGHNT, CDR2 YYREEE, per germline (reference sequence). The CDR3 consists of 13 residues.